The T cell receptor beta chain under discussion was sequenced for a study of blood T cell repertoires in COVID-19. The method was immunoSEQ multiplex PCR; TCRdb's version includes in-frame clones alone and lacks a portion of them. This sample has about 200,000 clones; about 90% occur once, and the top ten carry roughly 8.1%. Clinical history reported by participants formed the basis on which cohorts were assigned. All recovered Cohort 3 donors got two negative PCRs, got clearance, or saw symptom resolution. The CDR3 length is 13 residues. Trimming at V came to 4 bases and at J to 7 bases, leaving 1 base not matched to a gene. Germline values: CDR1 LGHDT, CDR2 YNNKEL (reference sequence).

The sequence came from a woman aged 18-35 years who had recovered from COVID-19. V usage is TRBV3-1 (or the pseudogene TRBV3-2) and J usage is TRBJ1-6; 7 nucleotides line up with TRBD1. The sample consisted of PBMCs or T cells enriched from blood (not recorded which). The CDR3 loop reads CASSRQGNSPLHF. The CDR3 DNA reads as TGTGCCAGCAGCCGACAGGGAAATTCACCCCTCCACTTT.